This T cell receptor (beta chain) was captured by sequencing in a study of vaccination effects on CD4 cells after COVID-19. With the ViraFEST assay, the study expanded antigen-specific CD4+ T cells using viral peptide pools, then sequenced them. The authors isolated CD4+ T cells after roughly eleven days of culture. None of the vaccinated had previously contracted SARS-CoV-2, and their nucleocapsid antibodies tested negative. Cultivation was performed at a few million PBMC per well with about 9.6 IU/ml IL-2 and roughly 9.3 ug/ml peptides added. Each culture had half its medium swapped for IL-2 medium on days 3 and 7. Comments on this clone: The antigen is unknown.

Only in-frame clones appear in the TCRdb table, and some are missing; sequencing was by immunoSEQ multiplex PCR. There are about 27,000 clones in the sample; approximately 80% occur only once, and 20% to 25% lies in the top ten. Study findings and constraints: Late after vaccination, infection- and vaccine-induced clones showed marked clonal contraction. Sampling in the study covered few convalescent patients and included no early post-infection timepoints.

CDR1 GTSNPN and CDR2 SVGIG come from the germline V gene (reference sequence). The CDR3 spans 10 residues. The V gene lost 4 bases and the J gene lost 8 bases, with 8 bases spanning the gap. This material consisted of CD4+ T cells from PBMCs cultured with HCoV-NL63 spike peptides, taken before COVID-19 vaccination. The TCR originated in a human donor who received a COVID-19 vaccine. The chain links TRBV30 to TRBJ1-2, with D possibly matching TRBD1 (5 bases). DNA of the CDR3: TGTGCCTGGATGGGGCCAGGCTACACCTTC. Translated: CAWMGPGYTF.